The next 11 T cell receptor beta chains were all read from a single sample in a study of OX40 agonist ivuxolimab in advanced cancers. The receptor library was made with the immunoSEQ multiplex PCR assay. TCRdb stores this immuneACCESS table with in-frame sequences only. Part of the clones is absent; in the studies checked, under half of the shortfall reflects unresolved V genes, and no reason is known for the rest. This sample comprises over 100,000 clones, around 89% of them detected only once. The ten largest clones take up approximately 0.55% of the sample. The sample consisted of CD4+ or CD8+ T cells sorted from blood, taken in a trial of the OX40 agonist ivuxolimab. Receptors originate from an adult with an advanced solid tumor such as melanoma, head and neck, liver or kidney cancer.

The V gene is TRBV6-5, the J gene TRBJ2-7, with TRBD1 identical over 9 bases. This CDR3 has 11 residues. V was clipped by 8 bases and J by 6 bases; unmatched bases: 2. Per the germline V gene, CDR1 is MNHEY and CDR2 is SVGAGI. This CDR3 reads CASGTGTEQYF. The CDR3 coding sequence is TGTGCCAGCGGGACAGGGACCGAGCAGTACTTC.

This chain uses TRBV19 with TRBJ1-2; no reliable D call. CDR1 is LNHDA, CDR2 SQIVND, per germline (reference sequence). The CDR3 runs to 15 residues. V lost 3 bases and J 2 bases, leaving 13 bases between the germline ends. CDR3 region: CASSIGVGQNYGYTF. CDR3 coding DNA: TGTGCCAGTAGTATCGGAGTAGGGCAGAACTATGGCTACACCTTC.

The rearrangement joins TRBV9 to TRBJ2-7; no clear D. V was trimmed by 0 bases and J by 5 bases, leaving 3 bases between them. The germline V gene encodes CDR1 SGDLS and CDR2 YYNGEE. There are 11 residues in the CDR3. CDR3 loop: CASSVVNEQYF. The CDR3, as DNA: TGTGCCAGCAGCGTAGTGAACGAGCAGTACTTC.

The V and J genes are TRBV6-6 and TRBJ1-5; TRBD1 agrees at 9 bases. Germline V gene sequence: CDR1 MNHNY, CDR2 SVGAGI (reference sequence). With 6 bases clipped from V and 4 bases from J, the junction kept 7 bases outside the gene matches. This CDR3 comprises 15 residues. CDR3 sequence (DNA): TGTGCCAGCAGGCCTGGGACAGGGATAAATCAGCCCCAGCATTTT. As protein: CASRPGTGINQPQHF.

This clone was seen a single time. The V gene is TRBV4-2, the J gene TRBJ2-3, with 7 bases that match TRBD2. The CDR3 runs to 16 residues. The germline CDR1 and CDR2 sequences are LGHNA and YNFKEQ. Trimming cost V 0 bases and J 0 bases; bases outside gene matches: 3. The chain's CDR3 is CASSQDRGGSTDTQYF. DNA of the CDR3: TGTGCCAGCAGCCAAGACCGCGGGGGAAGCACAGATACGCAGTATTTT.

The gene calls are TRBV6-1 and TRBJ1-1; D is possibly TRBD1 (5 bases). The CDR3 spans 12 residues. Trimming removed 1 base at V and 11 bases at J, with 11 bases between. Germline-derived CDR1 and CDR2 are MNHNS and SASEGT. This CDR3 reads CASSEGGQTAFF. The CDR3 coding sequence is TGTGCCAGCAGTGAAGGGGGCCAGACGGCTTTCTTT.

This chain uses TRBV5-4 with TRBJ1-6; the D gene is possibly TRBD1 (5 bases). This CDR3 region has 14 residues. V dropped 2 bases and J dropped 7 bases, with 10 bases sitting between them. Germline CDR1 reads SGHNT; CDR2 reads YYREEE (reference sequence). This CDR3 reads CASSLRDGNSPLHF. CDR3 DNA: TGTGCCAGCAGCTTACGGGACGGAAATTCACCCCTCCACTTT.

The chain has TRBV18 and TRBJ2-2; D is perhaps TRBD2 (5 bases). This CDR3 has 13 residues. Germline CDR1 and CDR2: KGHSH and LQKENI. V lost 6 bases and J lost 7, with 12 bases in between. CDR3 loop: CASSRSEVGELFF. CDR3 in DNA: TGTGCCAGCTCCCGTTCGGAGGTCGGGGAGCTGTTTTTT.

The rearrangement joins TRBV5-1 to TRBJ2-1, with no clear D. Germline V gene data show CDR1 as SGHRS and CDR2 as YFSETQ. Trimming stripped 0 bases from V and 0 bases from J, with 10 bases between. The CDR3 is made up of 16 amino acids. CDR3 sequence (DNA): TGCGCCAGCAGCTTGGAGGCCGGAAGCTCCTACAATGAGCAGTTCTTC. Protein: CASSLEAGSSYNEQFF.

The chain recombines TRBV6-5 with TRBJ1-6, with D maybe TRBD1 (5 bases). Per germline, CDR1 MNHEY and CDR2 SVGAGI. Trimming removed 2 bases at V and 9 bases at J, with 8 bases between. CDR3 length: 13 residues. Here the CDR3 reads CASSYRDSSPLHF. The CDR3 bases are TGTGCCAGCAGTTACCGGGACTCTTCACCCCTCCACTTT.

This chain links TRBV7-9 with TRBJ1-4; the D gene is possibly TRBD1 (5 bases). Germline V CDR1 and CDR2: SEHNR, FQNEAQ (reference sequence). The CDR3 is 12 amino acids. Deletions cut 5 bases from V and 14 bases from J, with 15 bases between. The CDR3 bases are TGTGCCAGCAGCCTGGGTCTTAGGGACCTGTTTTTT. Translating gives CASSLGLRDLFF.